This T cell receptor beta chain derives from a study of cytomegalovirus exposure and HLA in healthy donors. PCR amplification relied on 60 Vbeta primers (plus 13 Jbeta primers). Sequencing was performed with immunoSEQ multiplex PCR; in TCRdb, only in-frame clones are kept and a portion is missing. Of approximately 150,000 clones in the sample, about 76% were seen once. The germline gives CDR1 SNHLY, CDR2 FYNNEI. CDR3 size: 14 residues. Between the trimmed V and J ends, which lost 7 bases and 0 bases, there was a span of 13 bases. The V gene is TRBV2, the J gene TRBJ2-7; no clear D. The receptor's source is a woman aged 40-49 years in good health and CMV-seropositive. Input material: PBMCs. As DNA, the CDR3 is TGTGCCAGCAACGAACAGATTTTCTCCTACGAGCAGTACTTC. Encoded protein: CASNEQIFSYEQYF.